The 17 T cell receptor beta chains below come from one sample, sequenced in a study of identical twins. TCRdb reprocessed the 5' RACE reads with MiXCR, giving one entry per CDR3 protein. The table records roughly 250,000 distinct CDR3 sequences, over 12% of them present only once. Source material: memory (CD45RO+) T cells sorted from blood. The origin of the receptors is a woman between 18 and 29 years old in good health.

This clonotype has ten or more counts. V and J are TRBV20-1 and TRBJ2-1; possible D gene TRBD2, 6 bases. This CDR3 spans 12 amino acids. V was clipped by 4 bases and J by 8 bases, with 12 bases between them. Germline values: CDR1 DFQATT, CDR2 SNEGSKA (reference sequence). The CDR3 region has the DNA TGCAGTGCTAAGGGACTGGTCCATGAGCAGTTCTTC. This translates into CSAKGLVHEQFF.

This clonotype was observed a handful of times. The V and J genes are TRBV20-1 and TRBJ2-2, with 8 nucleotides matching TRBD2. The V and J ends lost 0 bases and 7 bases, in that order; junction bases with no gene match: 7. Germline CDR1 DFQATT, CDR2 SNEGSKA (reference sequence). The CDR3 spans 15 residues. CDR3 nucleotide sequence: TGCAGTGCTAGAGATTCCTCCGGGAGGGTCGGGGAGCTGTTTTTT. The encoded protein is CSARDSSGRVGELFF.

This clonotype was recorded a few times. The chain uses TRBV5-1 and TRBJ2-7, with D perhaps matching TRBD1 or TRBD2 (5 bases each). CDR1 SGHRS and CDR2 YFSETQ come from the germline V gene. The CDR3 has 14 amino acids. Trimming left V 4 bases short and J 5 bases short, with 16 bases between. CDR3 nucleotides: TGCGCCAGCAGCGCCGGGGCGAGCGTGCACGAGCAGTACTTC. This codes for CASSAGASVHEQYF. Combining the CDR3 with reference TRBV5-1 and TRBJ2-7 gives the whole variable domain KAGVTQTPRYLIKTRGQQVTLSCSPISGHRSVSWYQQTPGQGLQFLFEYFSETQRNKGNFPGRFSGRQFSNSRSEMNVSTLELGDSALYLCASSAGASVHEQYFGPGTRLTVT.

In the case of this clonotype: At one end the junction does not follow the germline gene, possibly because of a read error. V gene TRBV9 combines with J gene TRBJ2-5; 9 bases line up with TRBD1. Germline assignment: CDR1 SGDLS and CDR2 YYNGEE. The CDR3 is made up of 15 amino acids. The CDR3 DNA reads TGTGCCAGCAGCGTTTCCGGGACAGGGAGAGAGGCCCAGTACTTC. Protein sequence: CASSVSGTGREAQYF.

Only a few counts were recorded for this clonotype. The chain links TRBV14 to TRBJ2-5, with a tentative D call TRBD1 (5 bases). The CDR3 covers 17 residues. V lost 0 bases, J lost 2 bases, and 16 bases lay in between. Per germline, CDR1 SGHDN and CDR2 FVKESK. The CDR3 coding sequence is TGTGCCAGCAGCCAAGATCTTACTCCAGGGCCGCAAGAGACCCAGTACTTC. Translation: CASSQDLTPGPQETQYF.

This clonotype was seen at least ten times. CDR3 protein: CSVHRVDTDTQYF. In nucleotides, the CDR3 is TGCAGCGTACACAGGGTGGACACAGATACGCAGTATTTT. V usage is TRBV29-1 and J usage is TRBJ2-3, with D perhaps matching TRBD1 (6 bases). This CDR3 region has 13 residues. The germline V gene encodes CDR1 SQVTM and CDR2 ANQGSEA. The ends were cut back, 6 bases at V and 2 bases at J, with 12 bases in the middle.

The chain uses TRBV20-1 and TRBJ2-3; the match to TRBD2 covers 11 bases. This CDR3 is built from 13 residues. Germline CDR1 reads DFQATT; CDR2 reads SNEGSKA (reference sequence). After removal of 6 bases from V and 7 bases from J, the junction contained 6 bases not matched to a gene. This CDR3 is CSAGTSGINTQYF. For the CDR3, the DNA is TGCAGTGCCGGGACTAGCGGAATAAATACGCAGTATTTT.

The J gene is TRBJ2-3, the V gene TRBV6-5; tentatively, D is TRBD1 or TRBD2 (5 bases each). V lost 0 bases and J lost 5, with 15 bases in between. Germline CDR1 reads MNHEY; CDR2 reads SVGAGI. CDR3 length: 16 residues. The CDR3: CASSYSGTVRGDTQYF. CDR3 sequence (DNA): TGTGCCAGCAGTTACTCCGGGACGGTGAGAGGAGATACGCAGTATTTT.

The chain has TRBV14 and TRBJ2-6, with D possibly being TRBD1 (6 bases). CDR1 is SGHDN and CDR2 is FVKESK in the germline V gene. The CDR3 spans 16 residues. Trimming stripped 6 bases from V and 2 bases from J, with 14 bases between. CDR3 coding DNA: TGTGCCAGCAGTCGATTCAGGGGTACTGGGGCCAACGTCCTGACTTTC. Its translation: CASSRFRGTGANVLTF.

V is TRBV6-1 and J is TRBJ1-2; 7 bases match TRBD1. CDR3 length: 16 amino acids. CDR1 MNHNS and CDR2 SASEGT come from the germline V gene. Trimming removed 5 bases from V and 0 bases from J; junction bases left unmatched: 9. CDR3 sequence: CASSPIGTAANYGYTF. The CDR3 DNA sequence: TGTGCCAGCAGTCCGATCGGGACAGCAGCTAACTATGGCTACACCTTC.

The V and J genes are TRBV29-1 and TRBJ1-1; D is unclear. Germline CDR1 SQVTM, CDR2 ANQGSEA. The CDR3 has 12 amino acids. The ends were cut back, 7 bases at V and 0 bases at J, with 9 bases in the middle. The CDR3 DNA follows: TGCAGCGCGAAATCATTGAACACTGAAGCTTTCTTT. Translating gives CSAKSLNTEAFF.

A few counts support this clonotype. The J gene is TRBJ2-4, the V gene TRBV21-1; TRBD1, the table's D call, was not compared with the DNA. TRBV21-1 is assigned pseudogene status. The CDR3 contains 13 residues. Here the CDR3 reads CASSKRTGNIQYF. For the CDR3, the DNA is TGTGCCAGCAGCAAAAGGACGGGGAACATTCAGTACTTC.

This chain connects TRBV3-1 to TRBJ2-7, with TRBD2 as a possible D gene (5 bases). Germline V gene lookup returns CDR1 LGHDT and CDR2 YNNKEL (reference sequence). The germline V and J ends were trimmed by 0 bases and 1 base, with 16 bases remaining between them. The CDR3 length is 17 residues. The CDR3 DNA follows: TGTGCCAGCAGCCAAGAATGCTGCCAGACTATTTCCTACGAGCAGTACTTC. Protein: CASSQECCQTISYEQYF.

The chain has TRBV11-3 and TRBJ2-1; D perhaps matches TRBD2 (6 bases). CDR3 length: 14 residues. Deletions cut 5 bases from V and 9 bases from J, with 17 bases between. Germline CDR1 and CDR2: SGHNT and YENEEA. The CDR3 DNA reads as TGTGCCAGCAGCCCAGGACTCCGGGGAGGTGAGCAGTTCTTC. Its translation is CASSPGLRGGEQFF.

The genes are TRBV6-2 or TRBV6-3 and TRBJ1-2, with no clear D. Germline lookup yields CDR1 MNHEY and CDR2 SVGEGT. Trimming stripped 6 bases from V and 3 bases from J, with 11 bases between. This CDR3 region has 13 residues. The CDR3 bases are TGTGCCAGCAGCCCCCAGGAGGACTATGGCTACACCTTC. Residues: CASSPQEDYGYTF.

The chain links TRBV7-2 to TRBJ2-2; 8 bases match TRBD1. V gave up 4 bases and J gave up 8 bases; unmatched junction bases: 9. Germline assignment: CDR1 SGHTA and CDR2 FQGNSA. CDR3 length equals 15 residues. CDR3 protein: CASSSRDRSRGELFF. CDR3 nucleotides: TGTGCCAGCAGCTCCCGGGACAGGAGTCGAGGGGAGCTGTTTTTT.

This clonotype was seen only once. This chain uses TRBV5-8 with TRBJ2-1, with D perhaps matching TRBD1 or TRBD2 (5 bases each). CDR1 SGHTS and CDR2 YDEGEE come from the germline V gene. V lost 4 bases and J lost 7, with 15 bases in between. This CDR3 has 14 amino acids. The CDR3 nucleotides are TGTGCCAGCAGCCCGTGGGGCCCGGGAAATGAGCAGTTCTTC. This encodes CASSPWGPGNEQFF. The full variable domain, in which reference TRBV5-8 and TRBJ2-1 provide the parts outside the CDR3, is EAGVTQSPTHLIKTRGQQATLRCSPISGHTSVYWYQQALGLGLQFLLWYDEGEERNRGNFPPRFSGRQFPNYSSELNVNALELEDSALYLCASSPWGPGNEQFFGPGTRLTVL.